Below are 9 T cell receptor beta chains sequenced from a single sample in a study of beta chain features in type 1 diabetes. Of the isolated RNA, all was reverse transcribed, and so the sequenced material was expressed TCRB transcripts. The data were produced by immunoSEQ multiplex PCR, yet TCRdb's version contains in-frame clones alone and is incomplete. The data contain 150,000 to 200,000 clones, 7.8% of them singletons. No antigen is known for these receptors. Findings of the study overall: Among all four CD4+ subsets, Type 1 diabetes patients had TCRB CDR3s that were moderately but significantly shorter.

The sequenced sample was central memory CD4+ T cells from blood. All receptors come from a woman in her thirties or forties with type 1 diabetes.

The chain uses TRBV28 and TRBJ2-7, with 9 bases aligning to TRBD1. Germline loops: CDR1 MDHEN, CDR2 SYDVKM. The CDR3 consists of 15 residues. The V segment lost 7 bases and the J segment 6 bases; nucleotides outside the gene matches: 13. For the CDR3, the DNA is TGTGCCAGCACCCACCCAGGGACAGGGATGGGCGAGCAGTACTTC. Its translation: CASTHPGTGMGEQYF.

The rearrangement uses TRBV5-1 and TRBJ2-5; D possibly corresponds to TRBD1 (5 bases). This CDR3 spans 12 amino acids. With 1 base removed from V and 5 bases from J, the gap between germline ends came to 6 bases. From germline, CDR1 is SGHRS and CDR2 YFSETQ. CDR3 DNA: TGCGCCAGCAGCTTGTGGGGCGAGACCCAGTACTTC. Amino acid sequence: CASSLWGETQYF.

A few counts support this clone. J is TRBJ2-6 and V is TRBV9; D gene ambiguous. Looked up from germline, CDR1 is SGDLS and CDR2 is YYNGEE. V was clipped by 0 bases and J by 2 bases, with 6 bases between them. The CDR3 covers 15 residues. CDR3 bases: TGTGCCAGCAGCGTAGAGGCGGCTGGGGCCAACGTCCTGACTTTC. This translates into CASSVEAAGANVLTF.

The chain couples TRBV7-2 to TRBJ2-1, with a tentative D call TRBD2 (5 bases). The CDR3 has 16 residues. CDR1 and CDR2 from the germline V gene are SGHTA and FQGNSA. V was trimmed by 6 bases and J by 9 bases, leaving 24 bases between them. The CDR3 is CASSPGIARGYGEQFF. In nucleotides, the CDR3 is TGTGCCAGCAGTCCCGGGATAGCCCGAGGTTACGGTGAGCAGTTCTTC.

The chain links TRBV7-2 to TRBJ1-6, with 8 bases aligning to TRBD1. V shed 2 bases, J shed 11 bases, and the junction held 8 bases outside the gene matches. CDR1 is SGHTA and CDR2 is FQGNSA in the germline V gene. The length of the CDR3 is 15 residues. The CDR3 nucleotides read TGTGCCAGCAGCTTACGGGGCAGGGGGCTCACACCCCTCCACTTT. It codes for CASSLRGRGLTPLHF. Using reference TRBV7-2 and TRBJ1-6 for the parts outside the CDR3, the full variable domain is GAGVSQSPSNKVTEKGKDVELRCDPISGHTALYWYRQSLGQGLEFLIYFQGNSAPDKSGLPSDRFSAERTGGSVSTLTIQRTQQEDSAVYLCASSLRGRGLTPLHFGNGTRLTVT.

The chain is built from TRBV7-2 and TRBJ2-3; 9 bases line up with TRBD1. Germline trimming cut 7 bases from V and 2 bases from J; bases unmatched to any gene: 10. Germline V gene sequence: CDR1 SGHTA, CDR2 FQGNSA. The CDR3 extends over 16 amino acids. The CDR3, as DNA: TGTGCCAGCACCGGATACAGGGGGCGAAACACAGATACGCAGTATTTT. This translates into CASTGYRGRNTDTQYF.

The chain couples TRBV29-1 to TRBJ1-5; the D gene is possibly TRBD1 (5 bases). CDR3 size: 13 residues. Germline loops: CDR1 SQVTM, CDR2 ANQGSEA. V was trimmed by 4 bases and J by 4 bases, leaving 11 bases between them. The DNA for the CDR3 is TGCAGCGTTGCCGGGGGATTTAATCAGCCCCAGCATTTT. Translated, it gives CSVAGGFNQPQHF.

V and J are TRBV7-8 and TRBJ2-3; D is possibly TRBD2 (5 bases). CDR1 and CDR2 (germline): SGHVS, FQNEAQ. Trimming shortened V by 5 bases and J by 0 bases, and 12 bases separated the two germline ends. The length of the CDR3 is 15 residues. The CDR3 here is CASSPRLRSTDTQYF. The DNA of the CDR3 is TGTGCCAGCAGCCCCCGACTACGTAGCACAGATACGCAGTATTTT.

The V and J genes are TRBV7-3 and TRBJ1-1, with a weak D call TRBD1 (5 bases). V shed 4 bases and J shed 11 bases, with 20 bases lying between them. The CDR3 runs to 14 residues. Germline values: CDR1 SGHTA, CDR2 FQGTGA. The CDR3 here is CASSSSLSGGGAFF. For the CDR3, the DNA is TGTGCCAGCAGCTCATCCCTGTCCGGGGGTGGTGCTTTCTTT.